Each of the 12 T cell receptor beta chains below was sequenced from the same sample in a study of metastatic and nonmetastatic thyroid tumors. Every patient underwent thyroid surgery untreated. TCRdb re-called clones via MiXCR from the PCR reads. Among 15,000 to 20,000 clones, roughly 25% were seen once, and the ten largest hold 10%. The sequenced material came from adjacent normal tissue. The receptors were sampled from a female donor with papillary thyroid cancer or a benign thyroid nodule (not recorded which). Some clones in this sample may be carry-over from other donors' samples.

The J gene is TRBJ2-2, the V gene TRBV19; either TRBD1 or TRBD2 may supply D (5 bases each). In germline, CDR1 is LNHDA, CDR2 SQIVND (reference sequence). CDR3 length: 14 amino acids. The V gene lost 4 bases and the J gene lost 6 bases, with 12 bases spanning the gap. The CDR3 DNA follows: TGTGCCAGTAGTACTCAGGGAGATGCCGGGGAGCTGTTTTTT. Translation: CASSTQGDAGELFF.

V usage is TRBV12-3 or TRBV12-4 and J usage is TRBJ2-7; 7 positions agree with TRBD1. Losses at the gene ends were 4 bases for V and 1 base for J; bases not matched to a gene: 7. The CDR3 is 15 residues long. The CDR3 is CASSSPNRGSYEQYF. Here the CDR3 DNA reads TGTGCCAGCAGTTCACCTAACAGGGGTTCCTACGAGCAGTACTTC.

This chain uses TRBV6-2 or TRBV6-3 with TRBJ2-1; 10 bases are a match to TRBD2. With 6 bases clipped from V and 7 bases from J, the junction kept 9 bases outside the gene matches. The CDR3 extends over 15 amino acids. Per the germline V gene, CDR1 is MNHEY and CDR2 is SVGEGT. This CDR3 is CASRTIAGGLNEQFF. CDR3 DNA: TGTGCCAGCAGGACTATAGCGGGAGGACTTAATGAGCAGTTCTTC.

The rearrangement uses TRBV28 and TRBJ2-7, with a possible D match to TRBD2 (5 bases). CDR1 is MDHEN and CDR2 is SYDVKM in the germline V gene. The CDR3 contains 14 residues. Trimming shortened V by 6 bases and J by 1 base, and 13 bases separated the two germline ends. Written as DNA, the CDR3 is TGTGCCAGCAGCCGGGCGGGTGATTCCTACGAGCAGTACTTC. This gives the protein CASSRAGDSYEQYF. Together with reference TRBV28 and TRBJ2-7, the CDR3 gives the full variable domain: DVKVTQSSRYLVKRTGEKVFLECVQDMDHENMFWYRQDPGLGLRLIYFSYDVKMKEKGDIPEGYSVSREKKERFSLILESASTNQTSMYLCASSRAGDSYEQYFGPGTRLTVT.

The chain has TRBV7-9 and TRBJ1-3; weak D call: TRBD1 (5 bases). The CDR3 spans 15 residues. The ends were cut back, 4 bases at V and 4 bases at J, with 14 bases in the middle. CDR1 SEHNR and CDR2 FQNEAQ come from the germline V gene (reference sequence). The CDR3 DNA is TGTGCCAGCAGCTCCCGCAGGGTTGCGGGAAACACCATATATTTT. Its translation is CASSSRRVAGNTIYF.

The genes are TRBV27 and TRBJ1-6; D gene uncertain. There are 14 residues in the CDR3. V gave up 4 bases and J gave up 3 bases, with 7 bases separating them. CDR1 is MNHEY, CDR2 SMNVEV, per germline (reference sequence). The CDR3 region has the DNA TGTGCCAGCAGTTGGTCGGACTATAATTCACCCCTCCACTTT. It codes for CASSWSDYNSPLHF.

This clone was counted ten times or more. V usage is TRBV27 and J usage is TRBJ2-7; D is uncertain. Trimming shortened V by 4 bases and J by 2 bases, and 6 bases separated the two germline ends. Germline values: CDR1 MNHEY, CDR2 SMNVEV (reference sequence). The CDR3 loop spans 12 amino acids. The CDR3 protein is CASSSRTYEQYF. DNA for the CDR3: TGTGCCAGCAGTTCGCGGACCTACGAGCAGTACTTC.

This clone was seen a handful of times. In DNA form, the CDR3 reads TGTGCCAGCAGTTTAGGGACAAACACCGGGGAGCTGTTTTTT. This sequence encodes CASSLGTNTGELFF. The genes are TRBV12-3 or TRBV12-4 and TRBJ2-2, with D possibly matching TRBD1 (5 bases). CDR3 length: 14 amino acids. V lost 1 base to trimming and J lost 2 bases, with 5 bases between them.

This clone showed up just a few times. The genes are TRBV2 and TRBJ2-1; D may correspond to TRBD1 or TRBD2 (8 bases each). Trimming took off 8 bases at V and 13 bases at J, with 18 bases between the two ends. Germline V gene sequence: CDR1 SNHLY, CDR2 FYNNEI. The CDR3 runs to 12 residues. In DNA, the CDR3 is TGTGCCAGCGGACAGGGCGGGGGGTACCAGTTCTTC. The encoded protein is CASGQGGGYQFF.

This clone has only a few counts. The J gene is TRBJ1-1, the V gene TRBV12-5; 7 nucleotides line up with TRBD1. Trimming removed 6 bases from V and 3 bases from J; junction bases left unmatched: 4. Per germline, CDR1 LGHNT and CDR2 FRNRAP. The CDR3 is 13 residues long. DNA of the CDR3: TGTGCTAGTGGCTGGGACAGTCACACTGAAGCTTTCTTT. This codes for CASGWDSHTEAFF.

This clone is medium-sized by share. The chain joins TRBV6-1 to TRBJ1-5; no clear D gene. The CDR3 is 14 residues long. Germline CDR1 and CDR2: MNHNS and SASEGT. The V end was cut by 10 bases, the J end by 0 bases, with 13 bases between. The DNA of the CDR3 is TGTGCCACCAAGGGTCTCAATAGCAATCAGCCCCAGCATTTT. This codes for CATKGLNSNQPQHF.

This clone was picked up many times. This chain links TRBV7-8 with TRBJ2-5, with TRBD2 as a possible D gene (6 bases). CDR1 and CDR2 (germline): SGHVS, FQNEAQ. Trimming removed 4 bases at V and 3 bases at J, with 6 bases between. The CDR3 is made up of 12 amino acids. CDR3 DNA: TGTGCCAGCAGCTCGGGGGAAGAGACCCAGTACTTC. This translates into CASSSGEETQYF.